This T cell receptor (beta chain) comes out of a study of blood T cell repertoires in COVID-19. Overall study: Some COVID-19 samples were acute and others convalescent; all came from the United States, Italy and Spain.

Cohorts were assigned according to the clinical history that participants reported. The V gene end was trimmed by 3 bases and the J gene end by 9 bases; junction bases not matched to a gene: 6. Germline V gives CDR1 SGDLS, CDR2 YYNGEE. This CDR3 comprises 13 residues. This clone was seen only a few times. In the original analysis: Nucleated cell number was recorded as an estimate derived from reference gene primer amplification. Only in-frame clones appear in the TCRdb table, and some are missing; sequencing was by immunoSEQ multiplex PCR. That table supplies the V and J calls and clone size; D and trimming were determined from the DNA. The sample consists of 250,000 or so clones, about 90% of them appearing once.

The origin of this receptor is a human donor in a cohort exposed to, infected with or recovered from COVID-19 (not recorded which). The donor label of this sample is uncertain. The rearrangement joins TRBV9 to TRBJ2-1; 7 bases line up with TRBD1. The sequencing input was PBMCs or T cells enriched from blood (not recorded which). This CDR3 reads CASSARNRGEQFF. The CDR3 coding sequence is TGTGCCAGCAGCGCACGAAACAGGGGTGAGCAGTTCTTC.